This T cell receptor beta chain was sequenced during a study of CD8+ T cells in alopecia areata. This clone was counted between two and nine times. The antigen is unknown. CDR1 is SNHLY and CDR2 is FYNNEI in the germline V gene. J was trimmed by 4 bases and V by 7 bases; bases with no gene match: 13. There are 16 residues in the CDR3. Investigators isolated RNA and reverse transcribed it into cDNA to act as the sequencing template. The assay was immunoSEQ multiplex PCR, and TCRdb's table has in-frame clones only and misses some. The table includes roughly 73,000 clones, 29% detected once. The treatment: oral pan-JAK inhibitor, 5-10 mg twice daily. Collected material from alopecia areata patients comprised lesional scalp punch biopsies and peripheral blood. Study outcomes and limitations: Links between baseline CD8+ expansion and response need larger treated cohorts. Scalp sample data also include resident alphabeta T cells from normal skin.

The specimen comprised CD8+ T cells sorted from blood, sampled at week 4, from a patient treated with tofacitinib. The rearrangement uses TRBV2 and TRBJ2-5; 9 nucleotides line up with TRBD1. The receptor was isolated from a human donor with alopecia areata. For the CDR3, the DNA is TGTGCCAGCAATGAGCCCGGGACAGGGTCTTTAGAGACCCAGTACTTC. This encodes CASNEPGTGSLETQYF.